This T cell receptor beta chain was found in a study of blood T cell repertoires in COVID-19 (dated by TCRdb to about 2020). For context, the study as a whole: Collaborator samples came from the United States, Italy and Spain and covered acute and convalescent phases of COVID-19. Samples came from the ongoing ImmuneRACE study (first 160 participants) plus 1,254 subjects from 6 global collaborators. Sample metadata almost always included a de-identified subject ID, COVID-19 status, age in years and sex. The dataset comprised deeply sampled blood TCRbeta repertoires from subjects exposed to, actively infected with, or recovered from COVID-19. The material from the prospective study consisted of cDNA or gDNA derived from T cells, B-cell-depleted T cells, or PBMCs. Where available, HLA class I and class II types were obtained from metadata supplied by the sample provider rather than from assay-based typing. The repertoires were made available in a free public database intended to serve as a resource for research on the immune response to SARS-CoV-2. Here is what the overall study found, with its caveats: The amount of clinical and demographic metadata varied by source and participant and was provided uncurated.

TCRbeta CDR3 regions were amplified from genomic DNA using the immunoSEQ Assay, a bias-controlled multiplex PCR. Per the authors' processing: The number of nucleated cells in each sample was estimated from the amplification of reference gene primers within the assay. Sequence reads were collapsed and filtered to measure the absolute abundance of every unique TCRbeta CDR3 rearrangement. Productive Simpson clonality was computed per sample as the square root of Simpson's diversity index over productive rearrangements. TCRdb provides this immuneACCESS table in a form limited to in-frame rearrangements. Some clones are lacking; in checked studies, under half of them reflect an unresolved V gene, and why the rest are absent is not known. V and J calls and clone size follow that table, whereas D and trimming were derived from the DNA. Recorded for this sample are 95,000 to 120,000 clones; over 75% of them occurred a single time. Of the sample, around 8.4% is held by the ten largest clones.

This clone came up a few times. It has no known antigen specificity. Base-call qualities are not available, and no considerably larger clone is one nucleotide away. A second Seattle source provided samples from volunteer blood donors who had recovered from COVID-19. Each collaborating institution followed its own protocols to collect whole blood in K2EDTA tubes. Collaborator samples were shipped for TCRbeta analysis as frozen whole blood, isolated PBMCs, or DNA extracted from either sample type. This TCR was sampled from a woman between 65 and 79 years old who had recovered from COVID-19. Sequencing was done on a sample of peripheral blood.

The CDR3: CASSPRTGGGYTF. The DNA sequence is TGCGCCAGCAGCCCACGGACAGGAGGGGGCTACACCTTC. The sequence joins TRBV5-1 to TRBJ1-2; the central 7 bases match TRBD1. At the junction V is shortened by 4 bases and J by 8 bases; bases outside the gene matches: 8. The CDR3 covers 13 residues, taking in both the cysteine and the phenylalanine. The only DNA kept is the CDR3, 39 bases in frame from the first base. Reading the germline V gene gives CDR1 SGHRS and CDR2 YFSETQ.